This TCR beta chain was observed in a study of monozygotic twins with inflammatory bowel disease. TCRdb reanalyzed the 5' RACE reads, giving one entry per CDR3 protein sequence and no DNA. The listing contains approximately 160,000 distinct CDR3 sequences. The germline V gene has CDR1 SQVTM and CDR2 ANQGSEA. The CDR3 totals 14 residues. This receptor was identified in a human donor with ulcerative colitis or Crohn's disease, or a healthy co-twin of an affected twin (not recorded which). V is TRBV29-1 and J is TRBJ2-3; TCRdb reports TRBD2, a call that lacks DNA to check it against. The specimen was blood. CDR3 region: CSVEGAGVADTQYF.